These 18 T cell receptor beta chains share one sample of origin, sequenced in a study of blood T cell repertoires in COVID-19. Assay: immunoSEQ multiplex PCR; the TCRdb copy retains only in-frame clones and omits some. This table has about 330,000 clones, around 82% appearing once. The sample comprised peripheral blood. These TCRs come from a woman in her fifties or sixties with acute or convalescent COVID-19.

This chain connects TRBV6-2 or TRBV6-3 to TRBJ1-4; D might be TRBD1 (6 bases). CDR1 and CDR2 from the germline V gene are MNHEY and SVGEGT. Deletions cut 6 bases from V and 6 bases from J, with 20 bases between. The CDR3 is 16 residues long. The CDR3 bases are TGTGCCAGCAGCCGAATCTCCGGGACATTTGATGAAAAACTGTTTTTT. It codes for CASSRISGTFDEKLFF.

The chain links TRBV3-1 (or the pseudogene TRBV3-2) to TRBJ2-2; D possibly corresponds to TRBD2 (5 bases). Per germline, CDR1 LGHDT and CDR2 YNNKEL (reference sequence). Trimming stripped 8 bases from V and 3 bases from J, with 19 bases between. There are 16 residues in the CDR3. CDR3 loop: CASSLAVGWDTGELFF. Here the CDR3 DNA reads TGTGCCAGCTCTCTAGCCGTCGGATGGGACACCGGGGAGCTGTTTTTT.

CDR3 nucleotides: TGTGCCAGCAGACCTAGAGGGTTGGCGAGCGAGACCCAGTACTTC. It encodes CASRPRGLASETQYF. V is TRBV27 and J is TRBJ2-5; possibly TRBD2 for D (5 bases). Germline CDR1 and CDR2: MNHEY and SMNVEV (reference sequence). The CDR3 is 15 amino acids. Trimming took off 6 bases at V and 5 bases at J, with 19 bases between the two ends.

The chain uses TRBV6-2 or TRBV6-3 and TRBJ2-5, with 8 bases that match TRBD1. The V segment lost 5 bases and the J segment 2 bases; nucleotides outside the gene matches: 7. Germline CDR1 and CDR2: MNHEY and SVGEGT. The length of the CDR3 is 15 residues. The CDR3 DNA sequence: TGTGCCAGCAGTAGAGCCGGGACAGGACAAGAGACCCAGTACTTC. This encodes CASSRAGTGQETQYF.

The chain employs TRBV14 and TRBJ1-1; D is unclear. This CDR3 is built from 16 residues. CDR1 is SGHDN, CDR2 FVKESK, per germline. V lost 0 bases, J lost 7 bases, and 18 bases lay in between. CDR3 in amino acids: CASSQDFSGGLGEAFF. For the CDR3, the DNA is TGTGCCAGCAGCCAAGATTTTAGTGGAGGTCTCGGTGAAGCTTTCTTT.

V is TRBV24-1 and J is TRBJ2-2, with 10 nucleotides matching TRBD1. There are 17 residues in the CDR3. Germline V gives CDR1 KGHDR, CDR2 SFDVKD. V lost 4 bases, J lost 5 bases, and 9 bases stayed unmatched. The CDR3 sequence is CATSDSGTGVFTGELFF. In DNA, the CDR3 is TGTGCCACCAGTGACTCCGGGACAGGGGTGTTTACCGGGGAGCTGTTTTTT.

This chain uses TRBV7-9 with TRBJ2-1, with 8 bases fitting TRBD1. The CDR3 sequence is 16 residues long. Germline CDR1 is SEHNR and CDR2 is FQNEAQ (reference sequence). V lost 1 base and J lost 5; bases outside the gene matches: 7. The CDR3 here is CASSLGGQAIDNEQFF. Here the CDR3 DNA reads TGTGCCAGCAGCTTAGGGGGACAGGCTATCGACAATGAGCAGTTCTTC.

This chain joins TRBV7-9 and TRBJ1-4; D may be TRBD1 (5 bases). In germline, CDR1 is SEHNR, CDR2 FQNEAQ (reference sequence). The CDR3 spans 17 residues. V was shortened by 0 bases and J by 6 bases, with 17 bases between the two germline ends. This chain's CDR3 is CASSLASSAWGDEKLFF. The DNA of the CDR3 is TGTGCCAGCAGCTTAGCGAGTTCCGCTTGGGGGGATGAAAAACTGTTTTTT.

V usage is TRBV5-1 and J usage is TRBJ1-1, with D perhaps TRBD1 (6 bases). CDR1 and CDR2 from the germline V gene are SGHRS and YFSETQ. With 4 bases removed from V and 6 bases from J, the gap between germline ends came to 19 bases. The CDR3 totals 15 residues. The CDR3 here is CASSSFTGRTAEAFF. The CDR3 bases are TGCGCCAGCAGCAGCTTTACAGGGCGAACGGCTGAAGCTTTCTTT.

This clone was seen just once. V is TRBV6-6 and J is TRBJ1-1; 7 nucleotides match TRBD1. Germline V gene data show CDR1 as MNHNY and CDR2 as SVGAGI (reference sequence). The CDR3 length is 14 residues. Unmatched junction bases numbered 6, after V lost 7 bases and J lost 1 base. CDR3 protein: CASTGTAWNTEAFF. CDR3 nucleotide sequence: TGTGCCAGCACCGGGACAGCTTGGAACACTGAAGCTTTCTTT.

The V gene is TRBV24-1, the J gene TRBJ2-5; 9 nucleotides align to TRBD2. Germline assignment: CDR1 KGHDR and CDR2 SFDVKD. The junction had 7 bases not matched to a gene; V was cut back by 4 bases and J by 2 bases. This CDR3 has 16 amino acids. The CDR3 nucleotides are TGTGCCACCAGTGACGCAAGCGGGGGGCCTCAAGAGACCCAGTACTTC. It is translated as CATSDASGGPQETQYF.

The chain is built from TRBV5-1 and TRBJ2-3, with D possibly matching TRBD2 (6 bases). V lost 5 bases to trimming and J lost 3 bases, with 16 bases between them. The CDR3 spans 15 residues. Germline assignment: CDR1 SGHRS and CDR2 YFSETQ. The CDR3 coding sequence is TGCGCCAGCAGTTATGACCCGGGGAGGACAGATACGCAGTATTTT. This encodes CASSYDPGRTDTQYF.

The chain combines TRBV19 with TRBJ2-3; D may be TRBD2 (6 bases). Looked up from germline, CDR1 is LNHDA and CDR2 is SQIVND (reference sequence). Deletions cut 6 bases from V and 2 bases from J, with 21 bases between. This CDR3 contains 17 residues. CDR3 coding DNA: TGTGCCAGTAGCGGAAGAAAAGCGGGTATCTACACAGATACGCAGTATTTT. Translation gives CASSGRKAGIYTDTQYF.

This clone was detected only once. The chain joins TRBV7-2 to TRBJ2-3, with 10 bases matching TRBD2. V shed 3 bases and J 4 bases; nucleotides not matched to a gene: 10. Germline loops: CDR1 SGHTA, CDR2 FQGNSA. The CDR3 is 17 amino acids. CDR3 DNA: TGTGCCAGCAGCTTGTACCAGCGGGGGGGCGGGGCAGATACGCAGTATTTT. It specifies CASSLYQRGGGADTQYF. The whole variable domain, remainder taken from reference TRBV7-2 and TRBJ2-3, is GAGVSQSPSNKVTEKGKDVELRCDPISGHTALYWYRQSLGQGLEFLIYFQGNSAPDKSGLPSDRFSAERTGGSVSTLTIQRTQQEDSAVYLCASSLYQRGGGADTQYFGPGTRLTVL.

The chain employs TRBV7-2 and TRBJ1-2; D might be TRBD1 (6 bases). The CDR3 length is 15 residues. The V end was cut by 5 bases, the J end by 5 bases, with 18 bases between. Germline loops: CDR1 SGHTA, CDR2 FQGNSA. This chain's CDR3 is CASSTPGQIQYGYTF. The CDR3 DNA reads as TGTGCCAGCAGCACCCCCGGACAGATTCAATATGGCTACACCTTC.

The chain couples TRBV29-1 to TRBJ1-1, with D uncertain. The ends were cut back, 4 bases at V and 3 bases at J, with 6 bases in the middle. The germline V gene encodes CDR1 SQVTM and CDR2 ANQGSEA. The CDR3 has 11 amino acids. The CDR3: CSVVVYTEAFF. In DNA form, the CDR3 reads TGCAGCGTTGTTGTATACACTGAAGCTTTCTTT.

There are a few counts of this clone. The rearrangement links TRBV15 to TRBJ1-5; TRBD1 aligns across 7 bases. Germline values: CDR1 LNHNV, CDR2 YYDKDF (reference sequence). The CDR3 contains 17 residues. J lost 7 bases, V lost 0 bases, and 12 bases had no gene match. CDR3 sequence: CATSRERGGWGRQPQHF. CDR3 DNA: TGTGCCACCAGCAGAGAAAGAGGGGGCTGGGGTCGGCAGCCCCAGCATTTT. Complete variable domain (other parts from reference TRBV15 and TRBJ1-5): DAMVIQNPRYQVTQFGKPVTLSCSQTLNHNVMYWYQQKSSQAPKLLFHYYDKDFNNEADTPDNFQSRRPNTSFCFLDIRSPGLGDTAMYLCATSRERGGWGRQPQHFGDGTRLSIL.

Points on this clone: The sample contains more than one DNA sequence encoding this CDR3. The chain employs TRBV6-5 and TRBJ2-7, with TRBD2 matching over 7 bases. Trimming cost V 6 bases and J 4 bases; bases outside gene matches: 0. The germline gives CDR1 MNHEY, CDR2 SVGAGI. There are 11 residues in the CDR3. CDR3 in DNA: TGTGCCAGCAGGCGGGGGTACGAGCAGTACTTC. It specifies CASRRGYEQYF.